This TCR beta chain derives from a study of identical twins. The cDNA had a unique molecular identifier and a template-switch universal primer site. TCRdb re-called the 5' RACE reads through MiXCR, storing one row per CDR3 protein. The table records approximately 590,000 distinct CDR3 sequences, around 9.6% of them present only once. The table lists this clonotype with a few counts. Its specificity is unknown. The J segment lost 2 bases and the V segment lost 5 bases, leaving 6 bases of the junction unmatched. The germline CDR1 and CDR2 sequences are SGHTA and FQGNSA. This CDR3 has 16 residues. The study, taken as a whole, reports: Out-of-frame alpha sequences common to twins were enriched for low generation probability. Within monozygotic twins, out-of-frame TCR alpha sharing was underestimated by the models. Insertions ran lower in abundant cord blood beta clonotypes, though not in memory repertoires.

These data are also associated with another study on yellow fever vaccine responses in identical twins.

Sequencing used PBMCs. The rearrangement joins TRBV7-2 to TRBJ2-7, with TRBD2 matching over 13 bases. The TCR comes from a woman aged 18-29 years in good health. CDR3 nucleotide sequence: TGTGCCAGCAGCCTAGAAGGGACTAGCGGGACCTACGAGCAGTACTTC. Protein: CASSLEGTSGTYEQYF.